This T cell receptor (beta chain) was recovered during a study of blood T cell repertoires in COVID-19 (dated by TCRdb to 2019 to 2021). About the study as a whole: Samples from collaborators originated in the United States, Italy and Spain and spanned both the acute and convalescent phases of COVID-19. A de-identified subject ID, COVID-19 status, age in years and sex were almost always included in the sample metadata. The material from the prospective study consisted of cDNA or gDNA derived from T cells, B-cell-depleted T cells, or PBMCs. Subjects who had been exposed to COVID-19, were actively infected with it, or had recovered from it provided the deeply sampled blood TCRbeta repertoires that made up the dataset. A freely available public database, intended as a resource for researchers studying the immune response to SARS-CoV-2, is where the repertoires were released. The samples were drawn from the first 160 participants of the ongoing ImmuneRACE study and from some 1,300 subjects provided by 6 global collaborators. Where available, HLA class I and class II types were obtained from metadata supplied by the sample provider rather than from assay-based typing.

Note on this clone: What this receptor recognizes is not known. Base qualities are not provided; no much larger clone lies one nucleotide away.

On the study overall, not on this receptor specifically: The quantity of clinical and demographic metadata differed by source and by participant and was supplied without curation.

TCRbeta CDR3 regions were amplified from genomic DNA using the immunoSEQ Assay, a bias-controlled multiplex PCR. The original pipeline was this. Nucleated cell counts per sample were estimated from amplification of reference gene primers within the assay. To quantify the absolute abundance of each unique TCRbeta CDR3 rearrangement, sequence reads were collapsed and filtered. Productive Simpson clonality was computed per sample as the square root of Simpson's diversity index over productive rearrangements. TCRdb carries this immuneACCESS record with in-frame sequences only. Its versions omit some clonotypes, under half of them owing to an unresolved V gene in the studies checked, with the rest unexplained. V and J calls and clone size come straight from that table; D and trimming were deduced from the DNA. The sample table records tens of thousands of clones; around 83% of these occur just once. 5.9% of the sample is taken by the ten largest.

Collaborating institutions collected whole blood in K2EDTA tubes following their own protocols. Collaborator samples were shipped for TCRbeta analysis as frozen whole blood, isolated PBMCs, or DNA extracted from either sample type. Counted from cysteine to phenylalanine, this CDR3 has 12 amino acids. The sequence is cut down to CDR3 DNA, 36 bases in frame from base 1. In the germline V gene, CDR1 corresponds to SQVTM and CDR2 to ANQGSEA. Sequenced material: peripheral blood. The rearrangement joined TRBV29-1 to TRBJ2-7, with 11 middle bases fitting TRBD1. This sequence originates from a human donor in a cohort sampled during active or convalescent COVID-19. The nucleotides are TGCAGACCGGGACAGGGGGACTACGAGCAGTACTTC. Its protein product is CRPGQGDYEQYF.